This entry lists 17 T cell receptor beta chains sequenced from one sample in a study of blood T cell repertoires in COVID-19. Assay used: immunoSEQ multiplex PCR; TCRdb lists only in-frame clones, some missing. The data contain roughly 120,000 clones, 85% to 90% of them seen just once; the ten biggest clones take up approximately 4.5%. The source material was peripheral blood. The receptors were sampled from a woman in her 50s with acute or convalescent COVID-19.

In this sample, this clone turned up a few times. This sequence joins TRBV28 and TRBJ2-3; perhaps TRBD2 as D (6 bases). The CDR3 is 15 amino acids. Germline CDR1 is MDHEN and CDR2 is SYDVKM. With 4 bases removed from V and 0 bases from J, the gap between germline ends came to 11 bases. In DNA, the CDR3 is TGTGCCAGCAGTTACCCTAGCGCTAGCACAGATACGCAGTATTTT. Protein: CASSYPSASTDTQYF.

This clone is a singleton in its sample. The chain links TRBV11-2 to TRBJ2-1; 15 bases are shared with TRBD2. Per germline, CDR1 SGHAT and CDR2 FQNNGV. The CDR3 is made up of 16 amino acids. V was clipped by 5 bases and J by 8 bases; unmatched bases: 7. CDR3 nucleotide sequence: TGTGCCAGCAGCGCCCGGACTAGCGGGGGGGCCGATGAGCAGTTCTTC. Its translation: CASSARTSGGADEQFF.

This sequence joins TRBV29-1 and TRBJ1-2; D unresolved. The CDR3 sequence is 12 residues long. The ends were cut back, 4 bases at V and 4 bases at J, with 10 bases in the middle. Germline V gene data show CDR1 as SQVTM and CDR2 as ANQGSEA. The CDR3 loop is CSVVLGSYGYTF. As DNA, the CDR3 is TGCAGCGTTGTGTTAGGGAGCTATGGCTACACCTTC.

The chain combines TRBV27 with TRBJ1-6; 8 bases fit TRBD1. CDR3 length: 15 amino acids. V lost 5 bases and J lost 5; bases outside the gene matches: 5. The germline gives CDR1 MNHEY, CDR2 SMNVEV (reference sequence). CDR3 residues: CASSPTGAHNSPLHF. As DNA, the CDR3 is TGTGCCAGCAGTCCGACAGGGGCCCATAATTCACCCCTCCACTTT.

J is TRBJ1-1 and V is TRBV11-2, with TRBD1 matching 11 bases. Trimming removed 5 bases from V and 4 bases from J; junction bases left unmatched: 6. Germline loops: CDR1 SGHAT, CDR2 FQNNGV. The CDR3 totals 15 residues. As DNA, the CDR3 is TGTGCCAGCAGCCCCCCCGGGACAGGGGGCACTGAAGCTTTCTTT. As protein: CASSPPGTGGTEAFF.

This clone appeared once. One end of the junction does not line up with germline, which may come from a read error. The chain carries TRBV7-9 and TRBJ2-5; D might be TRBD1 (6 bases). Germline lookup yields CDR1 SEHNR and CDR2 FQNEAQ (reference sequence). The CDR3 runs 18 residues. For the CDR3, the DNA is TGTGCCGGCAGCTTAGGTGTTGGGGGCCAGAATTTCCAAGAGACCCAGTACTTC. Translation gives CAGSLGVGGQNFQETQYF.

The chain uses TRBV24-1 and TRBJ2-3; D not certain. V was shortened by 4 bases and J by 7 bases, with 11 bases between the two germline ends. CDR1 and CDR2 from the germline V gene are KGHDR and SFDVKD. This CDR3 spans 13 amino acids. In DNA, the CDR3 is TGTGCCACCAGTGAGACCCTAGTAAATACGCAGTATTTT. As protein: CATSETLVNTQYF.

This chain uses TRBV3-1 (or the pseudogene TRBV3-2) with TRBJ2-2; possibly TRBD2 for D (7 bases). The CDR3 sequence is 18 residues long. V shed 4 bases and J shed 4 bases, with 22 bases lying between them. Germline lookup yields CDR1 LGHDT and CDR2 YNNKEL (reference sequence). CDR3 in DNA: TGTGCCAGCAGCCCCAGGCCATCACCGGGGGGCGTCACCGGGGAGCTGTTTTTT. It encodes CASSPRPSPGGVTGELFF.

The V call is TRBV28, the J call TRBJ2-7, with D perhaps TRBD2 (5 bases). V shed 5 bases and J shed 2 bases, with 13 bases lying between them. The CDR3 runs to 14 residues. Germline V gives CDR1 MDHEN, CDR2 SYDVKM. CDR3 amino acids: CASSPTYGAYEQYF. The CDR3 region has the DNA TGTGCCAGCAGTCCGACTTACGGGGCCTACGAGCAGTACTTC. Using reference TRBV28 and TRBJ2-7 for the parts outside the CDR3, the full variable domain is DVKVTQSSRYLVKRTGEKVFLECVQDMDHENMFWYRQDPGLGLRLIYFSYDVKMKEKGDIPEGYSVSREKKERFSLILESASTNQTSMYLCASSPTYGAYEQYFGPGTRLTVT.

The chain's CDR3 is CASSLDGSSYNEQFF. CDR3 nucleotide sequence: TGTGCCAGCAGCCTTGATGGGAGCTCCTACAATGAGCAGTTCTTC. The chain is built from TRBV11-1 and TRBJ2-1; D may be TRBD2 (5 bases). The V and J ends lost 5 bases and 0 bases respectively, with 11 bases between them. The CDR3 is made up of 15 amino acids. Per the germline V gene, CDR1 is SGHAT and CDR2 is FQDESV (reference sequence).

The genes are TRBV11-2 and TRBJ1-1, with D possibly being TRBD1 (5 bases). The germline CDR1 and CDR2 sequences are SGHAT and FQNNGV. The V and J ends lost 8 bases and 11 bases respectively, with 18 bases between them. This CDR3 is built from 12 residues. The CDR3 sequence is CASGAGFSSAFF. CDR3 in DNA: TGTGCCAGCGGCGCAGGGTTCAGTTCGGCTTTCTTT.

The genes are TRBV7-8 and TRBJ1-6; no reliable D call. Trimming shortened V by 7 bases and J by 14 bases, and 21 bases separated the two germline ends. Germline V gene lookup returns CDR1 SGHVS and CDR2 FQNEAQ. The CDR3 sequence is 14 residues long. CDR3 amino acids: CASITPIEFFTLHF. As DNA, the CDR3 is TGTGCCAGCATCACGCCAATTGAGTTCTTTACCCTCCACTTT. Combining the CDR3 with reference TRBV7-8 and TRBJ1-6 gives the whole variable domain GAGVSQSPRYKVAKRGQDVALRCDPISGHVSLFWYQQALGQGPEFLTYFQNEAQLDKSGLPSDRFFAERPEGSVSTLKIQRTQQEDSAVYLCASITPIEFFTLHFGNGTRLTVT.

This chain's CDR3 is CASRRTGFRSPLHF. DNA for the CDR3: TGTGCAAGTCGACGGACAGGGTTTAGGTCACCCCTCCACTTT. The chain joins TRBV12-2 to TRBJ1-6; the table's D call of TRBD1 was not tested on the DNA. TRBV12-2 corresponds to a pseudogene. The length of the CDR3 is 14 residues.

This chain uses TRBV27 with TRBJ1-5; D unclear. The CDR3 totals 13 residues. Germline V CDR1 and CDR2: MNHEY, SMNVEV (reference sequence). The V end lost 0 bases, the J end lost 6 bases, and 6 bases lay between the germline ends. The CDR3 here is CASSLSLSQPQHF. The CDR3, as DNA: TGTGCCAGCAGTTTATCGCTGAGTCAGCCCCAGCATTTT.

This clone was detected only a few times. The chain links TRBV9 to TRBJ1-2; no firm D call. V was shortened by 4 bases and J by 7 bases, with 17 bases between the two germline ends. Germline CDR1 SGDLS, CDR2 YYNGEE. CDR3 size: 14 residues. The CDR3 loop is CASSSRGYASGYTF. CDR3 nucleotides: TGTGCCAGCAGCTCCCGGGGATATGCTAGTGGCTACACCTTC. Looking up the rest from reference TRBV9 and TRBJ1-2 gives the full variable domain: DSGVTQTPKHLITATGQRVTLRCSPRSGDLSVYWYQQSLDQGLQFLIQYYNGEERAKGNILERFSAQQFPDLHSELNLSSLELGDSALYFCASSSRGYASGYTFGSGTRLTVV.

V gene TRBV28 combines with J gene TRBJ2-1, with 10 bases fitting TRBD1. Trimming removed 6 bases from V and 7 bases from J; junction bases left unmatched: 6. This CDR3 contains 14 residues. Germline loops: CDR1 MDHEN, CDR2 SYDVKM. This CDR3 reads CASRSGQGGNEQFF. CDR3 sequence (DNA): TGTGCCAGCAGGTCTGGACAGGGGGGTAATGAGCAGTTCTTC. The full variable domain, rest sourced from reference TRBV28 and TRBJ2-1, is DVKVTQSSRYLVKRTGEKVFLECVQDMDHENMFWYRQDPGLGLRLIYFSYDVKMKEKGDIPEGYSVSREKKERFSLILESASTNQTSMYLCASRSGQGGNEQFFGPGTRLTVL.

The chain carries TRBV28 and TRBJ1-3; D is perhaps TRBD1 (5 bases). CDR1 and CDR2 (germline): MDHEN, SYDVKM. V gave up 6 bases and J gave up 0 bases, with 15 bases separating them. CDR3 length: 16 amino acids. CDR3 nucleotides: TGTGCCAGCAGGGGGGGAGGGGTTTTCTCTGGAAACACCATATATTTT. Its protein product is CASRGGGVFSGNTIYF.